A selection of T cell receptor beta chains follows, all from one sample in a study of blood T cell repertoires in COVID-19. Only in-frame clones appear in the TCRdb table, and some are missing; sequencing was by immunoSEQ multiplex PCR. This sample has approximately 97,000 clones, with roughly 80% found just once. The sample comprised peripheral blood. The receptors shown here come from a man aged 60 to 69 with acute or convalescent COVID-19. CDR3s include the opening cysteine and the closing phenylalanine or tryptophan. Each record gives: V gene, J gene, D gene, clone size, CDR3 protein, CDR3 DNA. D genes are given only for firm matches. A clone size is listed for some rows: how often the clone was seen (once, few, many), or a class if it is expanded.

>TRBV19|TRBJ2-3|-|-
CASSRAGGLGTDTQYF
TGTGCCAGTAGTCGGGCCGGGGGATTGGGCACAGATACGCAGTATTTT
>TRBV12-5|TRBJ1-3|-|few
CASGLGQGYSGNTIYF
TGTGCTAGTGGTTTGGGCCAGGGTTACTCTGGAAACACCATATATTTT
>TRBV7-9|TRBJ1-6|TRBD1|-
CASSPRTGIPTPLHF
TGTGCCAGCAGCCCGCGGACAGGGATTCCTACACCCCTCCACTTT
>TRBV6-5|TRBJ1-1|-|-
CASRGGGTEAFF
TGTGCCAGCAGAGGGGGGGGCACTGAAGCTTTCTTT
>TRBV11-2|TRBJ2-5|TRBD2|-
CASSGGAQYF
TGTGCCAGCAGCGGGGGGGCCCAGTACTTC
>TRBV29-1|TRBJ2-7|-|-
CSVGTAREQYF
TGCAGCGTTGGAACAGCTCGCGAGCAGTACTTC
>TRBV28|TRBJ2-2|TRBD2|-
CASSFWSQTGGNTGELFF
TGTGCCAGCAGTTTCTGGTCTCAGACGGGAGGGAACACCGGGGAGCTGTTTTTT
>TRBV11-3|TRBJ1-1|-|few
CASSPARTEAFF
TGTGCCAGCAGCCCCGCGAGGACTGAAGCTTTCTTT
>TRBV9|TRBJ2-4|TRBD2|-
CASSVAGGEGSKNIQYF
TGTGCCAGCAGCGTAGCGGGGGGTGAAGGGTCCAAAAACATTCAGTACTTC
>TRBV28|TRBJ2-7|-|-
CASRPAGGQGTVEQYF
TGTGCCAGCAGGCCCGCGGGGGGACAGGGAACCGTCGAGCAGTACTTC
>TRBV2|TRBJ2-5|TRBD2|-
CASTGSSGPSETQYF
TGTGCCAGCACCGGATCTAGCGGGCCCTCCGAGACCCAGTACTTC
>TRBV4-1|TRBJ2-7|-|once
CASSQGGDSSYEQYF
TGCGCCAGCAGCCAAGGCGGGGACAGTTCCTACGAGCAGTACTTC
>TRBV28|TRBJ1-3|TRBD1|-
CASSPIQGLGNTIYF
TGTGCCAGCAGTCCGATACAGGGGTTGGGAAACACCATATATTTT
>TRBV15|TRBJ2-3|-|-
CATSRDPRGTDTQYF
TGTGCCACCAGCAGAGATCCTCGCGGCACAGATACGCAGTATTTT
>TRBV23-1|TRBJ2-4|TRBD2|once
CASFGLAPAKNIQYF
TGCGCCAGCTTTGGACTAGCGCCAGCCAAAAACATTCAGTACTTC
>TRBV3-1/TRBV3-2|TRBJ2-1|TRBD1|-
CASSQPSGQGNNEQFF
TGTGCCAGCAGCCAACCCTCGGGACAGGGAAACAATGAGCAGTTCTTC
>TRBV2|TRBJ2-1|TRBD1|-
CASSPERQGAGEQFF
TGTGCCAGCAGTCCCGAGAGACAGGGGGCTGGTGAGCAGTTCTTC
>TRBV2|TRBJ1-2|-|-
CASKYRENYGYTF
TGTGCCAGCAAGTACAGGGAGAACTATGGCTACACCTTC
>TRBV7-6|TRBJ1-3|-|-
CASSLVTLGLSGNTIYF
TGTGCCAGCAGCTTAGTTACACTGGGGCTCTCTGGAAACACCATATATTTT
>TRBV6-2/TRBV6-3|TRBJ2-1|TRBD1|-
CASSYRGQGRHNEQFF
TGTGCCAGCAGTTATCGAGGACAGGGGAGGCACAATGAGCAGTTCTTC
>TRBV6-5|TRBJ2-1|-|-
CASSSKGQSSYNEQFF
TGTGCCAGCAGTTCGAAGGGGCAGAGTTCCTACAATGAGCAGTTCTTC
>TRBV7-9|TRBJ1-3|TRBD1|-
CASSLRDSGNTIYF
TGTGCCAGCAGCTTAAGGGACAGCGGAAACACCATATATTTT
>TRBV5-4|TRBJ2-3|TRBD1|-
CASSLVRGQGDTQYF
TGTGCCAGCAGCTTGGTGAGGGGACAGGGGGATACGCAGTATTTT
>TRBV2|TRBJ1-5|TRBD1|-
CASRGPGTGSNQPQHF
TGTGCCAGCAGGGGGCCCGGGACAGGTAGCAATCAGCCCCAGCATTTT
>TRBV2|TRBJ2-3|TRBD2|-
CASSAGLAGVSTDTQYF
TGTGCCAGCAGCGCCGGACTAGCGGGGGTGAGCACAGATACGCAGTATTTT
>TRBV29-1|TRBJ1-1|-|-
CSVDSGWGNTEAFF
TGCAGCGTTGATTCGGGATGGGGGAACACTGAAGCTTTCTTT
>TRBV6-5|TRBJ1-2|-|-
CASSNGGETYGYTF
TGTGCCAGCAGTAACGGGGGGGAAACCTATGGCTACACCTTC
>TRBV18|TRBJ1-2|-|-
CASSPGHTDGYTF
TGTGCCAGCTCACCGGGACACACCGACGGCTACACCTTC
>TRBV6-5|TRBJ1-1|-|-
CASKSRPQGITEAFF
TGTGCCAGCAAGTCCCGTCCTCAGGGGATCACTGAAGCTTTCTTT
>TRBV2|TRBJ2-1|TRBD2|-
CASSVERDYNEQFF
TGTGCCAGCAGTGTGGAGCGGGACTACAATGAGCAGTTCTTC
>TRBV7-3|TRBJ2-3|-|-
CASSLRLANTDTQYF
TGTGCCAGCAGCTTAAGGCTAGCCAACACAGATACGCAGTATTTT
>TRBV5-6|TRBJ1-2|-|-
CASSLVVDYYGYTF
TGTGCCAGCAGCTTGGTTGTAGATTACTATGGCTACACCTTC
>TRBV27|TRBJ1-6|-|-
CASAGTLGSPLHF
TGTGCCAGTGCCGGGACATTGGGTTCACCCCTCCACTTT
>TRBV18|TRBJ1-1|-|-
CASSPEGGEAFF
TGTGCCAGCTCACCGGAGGGAGGTGAAGCTTTCTTT
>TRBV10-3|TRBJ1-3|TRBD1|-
CAITQGQGVNTIYF
TGTGCCATCACTCAGGGACAGGGGGTGAACACCATATATTTT
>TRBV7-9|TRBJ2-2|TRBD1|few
CASSLEGATGELFF
TGTGCCAGCAGCTTAGAGGGGGCTACCGGGGAGCTGTTTTTT
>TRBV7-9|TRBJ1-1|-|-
CASSTQVNTEAFF
TGTGCCAGCAGCACACAGGTTAACACTGAAGCTTTCTTT
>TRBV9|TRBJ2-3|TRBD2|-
CASSPRPGGTDTQYF
TGTGCCAGCAGCCCGCGTCCGGGGGGGACAGATACGCAGTATTTT
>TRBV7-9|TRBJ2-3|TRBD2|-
CASSSLGLAELDTQYF
TGTGCCAGCAGCTCCCTGGGGCTAGCGGAGTTAGATACGCAGTATTTT
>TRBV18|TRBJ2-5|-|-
CASSPRREETQYF
TGTGCCAGCTCACCGCGGCGGGAAGAGACCCAGTACTTC
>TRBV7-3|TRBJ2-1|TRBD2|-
CASSFLAGVVNEQFF
TGTGCCAGCAGCTTCCTTGCGGGAGTTGTGAATGAGCAGTTCTTC
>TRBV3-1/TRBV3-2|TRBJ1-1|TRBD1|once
CASSPTGETEAFF
TGTGCCAGCAGCCCAACAGGGGAGACTGAAGCTTTCTTT
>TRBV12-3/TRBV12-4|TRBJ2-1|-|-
CASSLVGHEQFF
TGTGCCAGCAGTTTAGTGGGCCATGAGCAGTTCTTC
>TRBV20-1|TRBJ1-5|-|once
CSASLDQPQHF
TGCAGTGCTAGTCTAGATCAGCCCCAGCATTTT
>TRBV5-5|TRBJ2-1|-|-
CASSSASDPYNEQFF
TGTGCCAGCAGCTCTGCTAGCGACCCCTACAATGAGCAGTTCTTC
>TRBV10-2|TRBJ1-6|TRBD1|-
CASRGPGQGSSPLHF
TGCGCCAGCAGGGGTCCGGGACAGGGTTCCTCACCCCTCCACTTT
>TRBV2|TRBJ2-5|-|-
CASSSFKETQYF
TGTGCCAGCAGTTCCTTTAAAGAGACCCAGTACTTC
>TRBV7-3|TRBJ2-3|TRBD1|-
CASSLGLWGQGGDTQYF
TGTGCCAGCAGCTTAGGACTCTGGGGACAGGGCGGAGATACGCAGTATTTT
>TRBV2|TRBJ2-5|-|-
CAIPWRGRTETQYF
TGTGCCATCCCCTGGAGGGGGCGCACAGAGACCCAGTACTTC
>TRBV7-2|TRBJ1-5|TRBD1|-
CASSDGTGGQPQHF
TGTGCCAGCAGCGACGGGACAGGGGGTCAGCCCCAGCATTTT
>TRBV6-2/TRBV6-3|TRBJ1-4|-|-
CASSYTASATNEKLFF
TGTGCCAGCAGTTACACCGCCAGTGCAACTAATGAAAAACTGTTTTTT
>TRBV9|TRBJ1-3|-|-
CASSPWDYSGNTIYF
TGTGCCAGCAGCCCCTGGGACTACTCCGGAAACACCATATATTTT
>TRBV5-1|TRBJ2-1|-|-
CASSLAHRGGSEQFF
TGCGCCAGCAGCTTGGCCCACAGGGGGGGTTCTGAGCAGTTCTTC